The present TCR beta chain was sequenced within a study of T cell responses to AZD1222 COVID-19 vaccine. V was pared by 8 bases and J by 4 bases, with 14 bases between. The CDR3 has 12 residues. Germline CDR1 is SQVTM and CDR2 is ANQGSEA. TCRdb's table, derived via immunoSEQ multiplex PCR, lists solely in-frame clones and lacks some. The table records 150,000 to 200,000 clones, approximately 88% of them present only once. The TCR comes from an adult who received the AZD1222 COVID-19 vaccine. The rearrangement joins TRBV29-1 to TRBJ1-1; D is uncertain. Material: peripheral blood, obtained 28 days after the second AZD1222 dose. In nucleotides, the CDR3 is TGCAGCTGCGGGGATTCAAGCACTGAAGCTTTCTTT. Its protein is CSCGDSSTEAFF.